This is a list of T cell receptor beta chains from one sample in a study of blood T cell repertoires in COVID-19. Assay: immunoSEQ multiplex PCR; the TCRdb copy retains only in-frame clones and omits some. The data contain 260,000 or so clones, around 89% of them singletons. Sequenced material: PBMCs or T cells enriched from blood (not recorded which). These receptors were taken from a woman in her 40s with acute COVID-19. Both conserved end residues are part of each CDR3. The D gene is left open where the match is weak. Expanded clones get a size class; other rows say once, few or many, or leave the size out.

abundance,d_gene,v_gene,j_gene,CDR3nt,CDR3aa
-,TRBD1,TRBV19,TRBJ1-1,TGTGCCAGTAGCCCGTCTTACGCGTCAGGGGGCTACACTGAAGCTTTCTTT,CASSPSYASGGYTEAFF
-,TRBD1,TRBV30,TRBJ1-5,TGTGCCTGGAGTAAACAGGGGATTCAGCCCCAGCATTTT,CAWSKQGIQPQHF
many,-,TRBV4-3,TRBJ2-4,TGCGCCAGCAGCCAAGAATCACCGAGGGCCAAAAACATTCAGTACTTC,CASSQESPRAKNIQYF
many,TRBD1,TRBV14,TRBJ1-2,TGTGCCAGCAGCCCGGACAGGGAGGGCGGCTACACCTTC,CASSPDREGGYTF
-,-,TRBV18,TRBJ1-1,TGTGCCAGCTCACCAAGTTCCGGGAACACTGAAGCTTTCTTT,CASSPSSGNTEAFF
-,-,TRBV7-8,TRBJ2-7,TGTGCCAGCAGCTTAGCCGGGACAACAGTACCCTACGAGCAGTACTTC,CASSLAGTTVPYEQYF
-,-,TRBV27,TRBJ2-7,TGTGCCAGCAGTTCCAGGTGGACCTACGAGCAGTACTTC,CASSSRWTYEQYF
-,-,TRBV3-1/TRBV3-2,TRBJ2-7,TGTGCCAGCAGCCTGTTTACAGGGTACGAGCAGTACTTC,CASSLFTGYEQYF
-,-,TRBV29-1,TRBJ2-1,TGCAGCGTTCGTGCGTCCCTCCACAATGAGCAGTTCTTC,CSVRASLHNEQFF
once,-,TRBV16,TRBJ1-2,TGTGCCAGCAGGCCAACAGGACACTATGGCTACACCTTC,CASRPTGHYGYTF
once,-,TRBV10-3,TRBJ2-6,TGTGCCATCAGTGGAAAAACAGGGTCTGGGGCCAACGTCCTGACTTTC,CAISGKTGSGANVLTF
few,-,TRBV5-1,TRBJ1-5,TGCGCCAGCAGCCCTGGGGAGTTGGAGCAGCCCCAGCATTTT,CASSPGELEQPQHF
-,-,TRBV30,TRBJ1-5,TGTGCCTGGAGTGTGGGTGGAGGTGGTGGAAATCAGCCCCAGCATTTT,CAWSVGGGGGNQPQHF
-,TRBD2,TRBV10-2,TRBJ2-1,TGCGCCAGCAGTGCCTTAGCGGGAGGTATAAATGAGCAGTTCTTC,CASSALAGGINEQFF
-,-,TRBV11-3,TRBJ2-2,TGTGCCAGCAGCTTAGTCCGCGGGGAGCTGTTTTTT,CASSLVRGELFF
-,TRBD1,TRBV5-6,TRBJ2-3,TGTGCCAGCAGCTTGTCGGGGCAGGGGGCGGCGGATACGCAGTATTTT,CASSLSGQGAADTQYF
-,-,TRBV5-1,TRBJ1-2,TGCGCCAGCAGCTTCCAGGGGATCTATGGCTACACCTTC,CASSFQGIYGYTF
-,TRBD1,TRBV2,TRBJ1-6,TGTGCCAGCATTGACAGGGGTAATTCACCCCTCCACTTT,CASIDRGNSPLHF
-,-,TRBV18,TRBJ2-5,TGTGCCAGCTCACCGCTTGGAAGCGGGCCCCAAGAGACCCAGTACTTC,CASSPLGSGPQETQYF
-,-,TRBV28,TRBJ1-1,TGTGCCAGCAGTTTGGGATCAGGGCCGTTCACTGAAGCTTTCTTT,CASSLGSGPFTEAFF
-,-,TRBV6-1,TRBJ1-1,TGTGCCAGCAGTGAAGTAAGCGTTGTCGTCTTTCTGAACACTGAAGCTTTCTTT,CASSEVSVVVFLNTEAFF
-,-,TRBV5-1,TRBJ1-1,TGCGCCAGCAGCTTTCAACAGGGGAACACTGAAGCTTTCTTT,CASSFQQGNTEAFF